One sample yielded the 25 T cell receptor beta chains listed below, sequenced in a study of identical twins. TCRdb analysed the 5' RACE reads with MiXCR anew, one entry per CDR3 protein. The sample carries under 900,000 distinct CDR3 sequences, about 20% recorded once. The data also belong to a second study, concerning T cells expressing NK-cell markers.

The sample taken for sequencing was PBMCs. All receptors derive from a woman aged 18-29 years in good health.

The V call is TRBV20-1, the J call TRBJ2-3; a weak D match, TRBD2 (7 bases). Trimming pared 6 bases from V and 3 bases from J, leaving 19 bases between. CDR1 DFQATT and CDR2 SNEGSKA come from the germline V gene (reference sequence). The CDR3 sequence is 15 residues long. The CDR3 DNA sequence: TGCAGTGCCCAGTCCGTGGGGGGGCCGACAGATACGCAGTATTTT. Translated, it gives CSAQSVGGPTDTQYF.

This clonotype has more than one count but fewer than ten. The chain employs TRBV29-1 and TRBJ2-5; 8 nucleotides align to TRBD2. The germline CDR1 and CDR2 sequences are SQVTM and ANQGSEA. The CDR3 totals 14 residues. The V and J ends lost 6 bases and 2 bases, in that order; junction bases with no gene match: 8. CDR3 DNA sequence: TGCAGCGTGGTCGTGGCGGGAGGACAAGAGACCCAGTACTTC. This codes for CSVVVAGGQETQYF.

This clonotype was picked up a small number of times. The chain carries TRBV6-5 and TRBJ2-1; 9 nucleotides match TRBD1. Germline V gene sequence: CDR1 MNHEY, CDR2 SVGAGI. J was trimmed by 1 base and V by 2 bases; bases with no gene match: 6. This CDR3 is built from 17 residues. Written as DNA, the CDR3 is TGTGCCAGCAGTTACACCTTGGGACAGGGATCCTACAATGAGCAGTTCTTC. It yields the protein CASSYTLGQGSYNEQFF.

There are a few counts of this clonotype. The chain is built from TRBV12-3 or TRBV12-4 and TRBJ2-7; D not resolved. The CDR3 contains 14 residues. V was cut by 2 bases and J by 3 bases, with 11 bases left in between. The CDR3 reads CASSLLHARYEQYF. The CDR3 coding sequence is TGTGCCAGCAGTTTACTCCACGCGCGCTACGAGCAGTACTTC.

The CDR3, as DNA: TGTGCCAGCAGCTTAGCTATTCAGACCCAGTACTTC. It translates to CASSLAIQTQYF. This chain connects TRBV11-2 to TRBJ2-5, with D uncertain. Germline V gives CDR1 SGHAT, CDR2 FQNNGV. There are 12 residues in the CDR3. V lost 1 base and J 6 bases, leaving 6 bases between the germline ends.

The V gene is TRBV2, the J gene TRBJ2-7; D call uncertain. With 1 base removed from V and 6 bases from J, the gap between germline ends came to 10 bases. Germline V gene lookup returns CDR1 SNHLY and CDR2 FYNNEI. This CDR3 comprises 13 residues. The CDR3 bases are TGTGCCAGCAGTGAAGTAGGGCTAGGCGAGCAGTACTTC. The encoded protein is CASSEVGLGEQYF.

This clonotype was detected a few times. The V and J genes are TRBV12-3 or TRBV12-4 and TRBJ2-2, with D possibly being TRBD1 (7 bases). CDR3 size: 14 residues. V dropped 7 bases and J dropped 6 bases, with 15 bases sitting between them. DNA of the CDR3: TGTGCCAGCAAAATTCAGGGGGGCGCCGGGGAGCTGTTTTTT. The encoded protein is CASKIQGGAGELFF.

This clonotype was detected a few times. V usage is TRBV7-9 and J usage is TRBJ2-1; D gene ambiguous. Germline lookup yields CDR1 SEHNR and CDR2 FQNEAQ (reference sequence). Trimming took off 2 bases at V and 5 bases at J, with 7 bases between the two ends. The CDR3 has 13 amino acids. The CDR3 DNA is TGTGCCAGCAGCTTATCCCCGAACAATGAGCAGTTCTTC. Translation gives CASSLSPNNEQFF.

The CDR3 loop is CASSQPYLGQGETQYF. The DNA of the CDR3 is TGTGCCAGCAGCCAACCTTACCTGGGACAGGGGGAGACCCAGTACTTC. The rearrangement uses TRBV4-2 and TRBJ2-5, with 10 bases matching TRBD1. Germline lookup yields CDR1 LGHNA and CDR2 YNFKEQ. CDR3 size: 16 residues. The ends lost 2 bases at V and 5 bases at J; junction bases unmatched: 8.

The sample holds a few counts of this clonotype. The V call is TRBV20-1, the J call TRBJ2-7; D remains unclear. Germline assignment: CDR1 DFQATT and CDR2 SNEGSKA (reference sequence). The CDR3 sequence is 15 residues long. Trimming stripped 4 bases from V and 1 base from J, with 17 bases between. In DNA, the CDR3 is TGCAGTGCTACGCCTGGTTATGTGGGTTCCTACGAGCAGTACTTC. It yields the protein CSATPGYVGSYEQYF.

The rearrangement uses TRBV7-9 and TRBJ1-1, with TRBD1 identical over 7 bases. CDR3 size: 16 residues. Germline loops: CDR1 SEHNR, CDR2 FQNEAQ (reference sequence). Trimming at V came to 5 bases and at J to 1 base, leaving 10 bases not matched to a gene. The CDR3 nucleotides are TGTGCCAGCAGCCCACAAGTGACAGGGCCGAACACTGAAGCTTTCTTT. Translated, it gives CASSPQVTGPNTEAFF.

The chain has TRBV7-2 and TRBJ2-5; D not certain. Germline CDR1 reads SGHTA; CDR2 reads FQGNSA. Trimming removed 1 base at V and 9 bases at J, with 21 bases between. The CDR3 has 16 amino acids. The DNA for the CDR3 is TGTGCCAGCAGCTTAGTTTTTGACGGCGAAAGGCAGGCCCAGTACTTC. It specifies CASSLVFDGERQAQYF.

This chain uses TRBV5-4 with TRBJ1-2; the D is unclear. The CDR3 runs 15 residues. Germline V CDR1 and CDR2: SGHNT, YYREEE (reference sequence). V was pared by 4 bases and J by 4 bases, with 17 bases between. CDR3 in amino acids: CASSPRGSGLYGYTF. The DNA of the CDR3 is TGTGCCAGCAGCCCGAGAGGGTCTGGGCTCTATGGCTACACCTTC.

This clonotype was seen a few times. The chain has TRBV12-3 or TRBV12-4 and TRBJ1-2; D is uncertain. The CDR3 is 12 residues long. With 6 bases removed from V and 3 bases from J, the gap between germline ends came to 8 bases. The CDR3 region has the DNA TGTGCCAGCAGACCAACAGACTATGGCTACACCTTC. It encodes CASRPTDYGYTF.

The chain is built from TRBV5-6 and TRBJ2-3; TRBD2 matches at 7 bases. Germline V CDR1 and CDR2: SGHDT, YYEEEE. The CDR3 has 15 amino acids. Trimming removed 6 bases from V and 2 bases from J; junction bases left unmatched: 9. The CDR3 DNA is TGTGCCAGCATTCAGGGACTAACAAACACAGATACGCAGTATTTT. Translated, it gives CASIQGLTNTDTQYF.

This clonotype has only a few counts. The chain employs TRBV11-2 and TRBJ2-7, with 8 positions matching TRBD1. Trimming took 6 bases from V and 5 from J; bases not matched to a gene: 12. Germline V lookup: CDR1 SGHAT, CDR2 FQNNGV. CDR3 size: 15 residues. The CDR3 DNA follows: TGTGCCAGCAGAACCGGGACAGGTAATCTCCACGAGCAGTACTTC. Its translation is CASRTGTGNLHEQYF. Filled out from reference TRBV11-2 and TRBJ2-7, the complete variable domain reads EAGVAQSPRYKIIEKRQSVAFWCNPISGHATLYWYQQILGQGPKLLIQFQNNGVVDDSQLPKDRFSAERLKGVDSTLKIQPAKLEDSAVYLCASRTGTGNLHEQYFGPGTRLTVT.

In this sample, this clonotype turned up a few times. This chain links TRBV20-1 with TRBJ2-5, with a tentative D call TRBD2 (6 bases). Trimming removed 6 bases from V and 0 bases from J, with 14 bases in between. The V gene's germline CDR1 is DFQATT and CDR2 SNEGSKA (reference sequence). This CDR3 has 14 amino acids. CDR3 amino acids: CSARDSLYQETQYF. As DNA, the CDR3 is TGCAGTGCCAGGGACTCCCTGTACCAAGAGACCCAGTACTTC.

As DNA, the CDR3 is TGTGCCACGTTGGCGCAGCCTAATTCACCCCTCCACTTT. Its protein product is CATLAQPNSPLHF. J is TRBJ1-6 and V is TRBV10-3; D remains ambiguous. Germline V gene data show CDR1 as ENHRY and CDR2 as SYGVKD. V dropped 10 bases and J dropped 6 bases, with 13 bases sitting between them. This CDR3 contains 13 residues.

In its sample, this clonotype was seen a few times. This chain joins TRBV7-8 and TRBJ2-7; D could derive from TRBD1 or TRBD2 (6 bases each). V gave up 4 bases and J gave up 2 bases, with 15 bases separating them. CDR1 and CDR2 from the germline V gene are SGHVS and FQNEAQ. There are 15 residues in the CDR3. CDR3 bases: TGTGCCAGCAGCTACAAACGGGGGCATACCTACGAGCAGTACTTC. Protein product: CASSYKRGHTYEQYF.

The rearrangement links TRBV20-1 to TRBJ2-7; the match to TRBD2 covers 9 bases. The germline V gene encodes CDR1 DFQATT and CDR2 SNEGSKA (reference sequence). With V trimmed by 6 bases and J by 4 bases, 7 bases remained unmatched. This CDR3 has 13 amino acids. CDR3 loop: CSAKGLADYEQYF. The CDR3 DNA sequence: TGCAGTGCAAAGGGACTAGCAGATTACGAGCAGTACTTC.

In its sample, this clonotype was seen a few times. The CDR3 nucleotides read TGTGCCAGCATCATCACCGGTGAGCAGTTCTTC. Translating gives CASIITGEQFF. The chain couples TRBV7-9 to TRBJ2-1, with D unclear. The V end was cut by 7 bases, the J end by 9 bases, with 10 bases between. The germline gives CDR1 SEHNR, CDR2 FQNEAQ (reference sequence). The CDR3 sequence is 11 residues long.

Of note for this clonotype: A read error may account for a junction end that differs from germline. The J gene is TRBJ2-6, the V gene TRBV7-7; TRBD2 matches 9 bases. The CDR3 extends over 17 amino acids. Germline CDR1 SSHAT, CDR2 FNYEAQ (reference sequence). CDR3 residues: CASSQGLASSGANVLTF. The CDR3 DNA sequence: TGTGCTAGCAGCCAGGGACTAGCTTCCTCTGGGGCCAACGTCCTGACTTTC.

The CDR3 DNA reads as TGCAGTGCTAGACAGCGGGGAAACACCGGGGAGCTGTTTTTT. This translates into CSARQRGNTGELFF. The J gene is TRBJ2-2, the V gene TRBV20-1; TRBD2 agrees at 7 bases. Germline-derived CDR1 and CDR2 are DFQATT and SNEGSKA (reference sequence). With V trimmed by 2 bases and J by 2 bases, 2 bases remained unmatched. The length of the CDR3 is 14 residues.

This clonotype was picked up many times. This chain connects TRBV15 to TRBJ1-1; 7 bases map to TRBD1. J gave up 1 base and V 0 bases, and 2 bases lay outside the gene matches. The CDR3 contains 15 residues. Per the germline V gene, CDR1 is LNHNV and CDR2 is YYDKDF (reference sequence). CDR3: CATSREKGANTEAFF. The CDR3 coding sequence is TGTGCCACCAGCAGAGAGAAGGGGGCGAACACTGAAGCTTTCTTT.

A few counts support this clonotype. The V gene is TRBV30, the J gene TRBJ1-1, with D uncertain. Looked up from germline, CDR1 is GTSNPN and CDR2 is SVGIG (reference sequence). V gave up 3 bases and J gave up 11 bases, with 19 bases separating them. This CDR3 is 13 amino acids long. DNA of the CDR3: TGTGCCTGGAGCCTAACCCCGGGCAGCCGGGCTTTCTTT. This codes for CAWSLTPGSRAFF.